This TCR beta chain was recovered during a study of patients and donors after allogeneic stem cell transplantation (dated by TCRdb to 2020 to 2022). The receptor library was made with RT-PCR. TCRdb names NextSeq 550 as the instrument used. The public reads were reanalyzed by TCRdb: fastp trimming at Q25, MiXCR alignment, in-frame beta chains only. Every entry covers one CDR3 protein and lists the most common genes and DNA from its rows. The sample table lists tens of thousands of distinct CDR3 sequences, roughly 52% of them with a count of one. The leading ten clones occupy around 55% of the sample. Here V drops 2 bases and J drops 6 bases, and the junction holds 4 bases not matched to any gene. Taken from cysteine to phenylalanine, the CDR3 has 15 residues. The retained sequence is limited to the CDR3, 45 bases, with the frame set at the first base. CDR1 and CDR2 (LGHDT, YNNKEL) derive from the germline V gene (reference sequence).

In regard to this clonotype: This clone's antigen is unknown. The sample holds no much larger clone one base away, and base qualities are not on file.

This clonotype originated in a human donor who was either an allogeneic HSCT recipient or a stem cell or donor lymphocyte infusion donor (not recorded which). It is not recorded whose cells these are; they may come from a transplant donor. Here the chain combines TRBV3-1 and TRBJ2-3, with 11 middle bases fitting TRBD2. Sequencing was performed on blood, either unsorted or a sorted T cell fraction (not recorded which). The CDR3 sequence is CASSQWGLAADTQYF. The DNA is TGTGCCAGCAGCCAATGGGGACTAGCGGCCGATACGCAGTATTTT.